This TCR beta chain appears in the sequencing data of a study of control samples from healthy donors and cancer patients. The data were produced by immunoSEQ multiplex PCR, yet TCRdb's version contains in-frame clones alone and is incomplete. The data show approximately 100,000 clones, with around nine tenths seen just once and around 20% held by the top ten. This CDR3 comprises 14 residues. The germline gives CDR1 SGHAT, CDR2 FQDESV (reference sequence). V lost 3 bases and J 4 bases, leaving 12 bases between the germline ends. This clonotype originated in a man aged 30 to 39 in good health. The V and J genes are TRBV11-1 and TRBJ2-5; no reliable D call. Sequenced material: blood. CDR3 in amino acids: CASSFGQIRETQYF. The CDR3 bases are TGTGCCAGCAGCTTTGGGCAAATCCGAGAGACCCAGTACTTC.